This entry lists 11 T cell receptor beta chains sequenced from one sample in a study of T-cell reconstitution after alpha-beta-depleted transplantation in children. Preparation of the TCRbeta library was carried out with unique molecular identifiers. TCRdb redid the calling of the PCR reads with MiXCR, one entry per CDR3 protein. The sample has 200,000 to 250,000 distinct CDR3 sequences, around 7.5% seen once. The input for sequencing was PBMCs, mostly from graft donor cells, taken 180 days after TCRalphabeta/CD19-depleted stem cell transplant. The receptors here all came from a male patient between 10 and 17 years old who had a stem cell transplant for acute lymphoblastic leukemia, so the T cells may come from the graft donor.

This clonotype came up many times. V gene TRBV5-1 combines with J gene TRBJ1-1; D call uncertain. Germline CDR1 reads SGHRS; CDR2 reads YFSETQ. This CDR3 has 14 amino acids. The ends were cut back, 0 bases at V and 7 bases at J, with 13 bases in the middle. DNA for the CDR3: TGCGCCAGCAGCTTGGATATTGGGTTAGGTGAAGCTTTCTTT. It encodes CASSLDIGLGEAFF.

In this sample, this clonotype turned up many times. The chain joins TRBV29-1 to TRBJ2-7, with 9 bases fitting TRBD1. V trimming: 7 bases; J trimming: 2 bases; junction bases outside the gene matches: 9. The germline V gene has CDR1 SQVTM and CDR2 ANQGSEA. CDR3 length: 14 amino acids. CDR3 nucleotides: TGCAGCGCGCTGGGACAGGGTAACACCTACGAGCAGTACTTC. The encoded protein is CSALGQGNTYEQYF.

This clonotype was recorded many times. This chain uses TRBV10-3 with TRBJ2-7; the D gene is possibly TRBD1 (6 bases). The germline V gene encodes CDR1 ENHRY and CDR2 SYGVKD. The CDR3 has 12 amino acids. V was shortened by 6 bases and J by 2 bases, with 8 bases between the two germline ends. The DNA for the CDR3 is TGTGCCATCAGCGACAGGACCTACGAGCAGTACTTC. Translating gives CAISDRTYEQYF.

The table lists this clonotype with many counts. The chain is built from TRBV9 and TRBJ1-5; D is perhaps TRBD1 (6 bases). Germline values: CDR1 SGDLS, CDR2 YYNGEE. This CDR3 region has 15 residues. Trimming left V 2 bases short and J 5 bases short, with 14 bases between. CDR3 sequence reads: CASSVSGQPYQPQHF. DNA of the CDR3: TGTGCCAGCAGCGTCTCCGGACAGCCCTATCAGCCCCAGCATTTT.

There are many counts of this clonotype. The CDR3 bases are TGTGCCAGCAGTTTCCCGGGACAGGGTGCCTTGGCCCTCTACGAGCAGTACTTC. This codes for CASSFPGQGALALYEQYF. The V call is TRBV28, the J call TRBJ2-7; TRBD1 aligns across 9 bases. Germline CDR1 is MDHEN and CDR2 is SYDVKM. V trimming: 3 bases; J trimming: 3 bases; junction bases outside the gene matches: 15. The CDR3 is 18 residues long.

With respect to this clonotype: A much bigger clone sits one base away, suggesting this may be a read error. The chain carries TRBV7-4 and TRBJ1-1; D unclear. The CDR3 covers 16 residues. The V and J ends lost 5 bases and 6 bases respectively, with 22 bases between them. Per the germline V gene, CDR1 is SGHVT and CDR2 is SQSDAQ. The DNA of the CDR3 is TGTGCCAGCAGCCACCGGACGGGGAGGATTCGACCTGAAGCTTTCTTT. This translates into CASSHRTGRIRPEAFF.

This clonotype came up many times. The chain combines TRBV28 with TRBJ1-6; possible D gene TRBD1, 6 bases. V was clipped by 6 bases and J by 9 bases, with 15 bases between them. This CDR3 contains 14 residues. In germline, CDR1 is MDHEN, CDR2 SYDVKM. CDR3 region: CASSLGGQGSPLHF. The DNA of the CDR3 is TGTGCCAGCAGCTTGGGGGGGCAGGGTTCACCCCTCCACTTT.

This clonotype came up many times. The V call is TRBV29-1, the J call TRBJ1-2; a possible D gene is TRBD1 (5 bases). Germline V gives CDR1 SQVTM, CDR2 ANQGSEA. There are 11 residues in the CDR3. The germline V and J ends were trimmed by 3 bases and 4 bases, with 6 bases remaining between them. The CDR3 DNA reads TGCAGCGTTGACAGGGTCTATGGCTACACCTTC. Translating gives CSVDRVYGYTF.

At least ten counts were recorded for this clonotype. This chain uses TRBV6-5 with TRBJ2-2, with 9 positions matching TRBD2. V lost 2 bases to trimming and J lost 5 bases; unmatched junction nucleotides: 9. In germline, CDR1 is MNHEY, CDR2 SVGAGI. This CDR3 comprises 17 residues. The CDR3 is CASSYDAGGLETGELFF. The DNA for the CDR3 is TGTGCCAGCAGTTACGATGCGGGGGGGCTCGAGACCGGGGAGCTGTTTTTT.

In its sample, this clonotype was seen many times. This rearrangement joins TRBV9 to TRBJ2-2; no clear D. V lost 4 bases and J lost 5, with 18 bases in between. Germline CDR1 SGDLS, CDR2 YYNGEE. CDR3 length: 16 residues. The CDR3 nucleotides are TGTGCCAGCAGCCTTTCCCCAGGAGCTGCGACCGGGGAGCTGTTTTTT. As protein: CASSLSPGAATGELFF.

This clonotype has at least ten counts. This chain links TRBV7-9 with TRBJ2-7; the D gene could be TRBD1 or TRBD2 (5 bases each). The CDR3 is made up of 15 amino acids. The V and J ends lost 4 bases and 3 bases respectively, with 16 bases between them. Germline CDR1 reads SEHNR; CDR2 reads FQNEAQ (reference sequence). The CDR3 loop reads CASSYRGAHIYEQYF. CDR3 nucleotide sequence: TGTGCCAGCAGCTACCGAGGGGCCCATATCTACGAGCAGTACTTC.